The rows below give T cell receptor beta chains drawn from one sample of a study of cytomegalovirus exposure and HLA in healthy donors. Sequencing used immunoSEQ multiplex PCR; TCRdb keeps in-frame clones, though not all of them. Reported are more than 50,000 clones; the ten largest clones contain 9.5% to 15%. Sequencing used PBMCs. These receptor sequences come from a man between 18 and 29 years old in good health and CMV-seropositive. Each CDR3 is given with its conserved first and last residue.

>TRBV27|TRBJ1-1
CASSSYSLAGGTEAFF
>TRBV7-9|TRBJ2-1
CASSLLAGVNEQFF
>TRBV15|TRBJ1-1
CATSGGAGNTEAFF
>TRBV7-3|TRBJ2-1
CASSFLAGYNEQFF
>TRBV5-1|TRBJ1-2
CASSPDRGQRNYGYTF
>TRBV5-1|TRBJ1-1
CASSSQYMNTEAFF
>TRBV5-4|TRBJ2-7
CASSSPDKPYEQYF
>TRBV7-9|TRBJ2-2
CASSSQLNTGELFF
>TRBV18|TRBJ2-2
CASSPEPNTGELFF
>TRBV28|TRBJ2-7
CASSRTGTGPYEQYF
>TRBV12-5|TRBJ1-1
CASGLGDRVGTEAFF
>TRBV28|TRBJ2-7
CASSREREYIYEQYF
>TRBV6-1|TRBJ2-3
CASSDREGGGTDTQYF
>TRBV29-1|TRBJ2-5
CSVERDRGETQYF
>TRBV5-5|TRBJ2-5
CASSFNGDQETQYF
>TRBV5-1|TRBJ2-1
CASSKGLAGENEQFF
>TRBV7-9|TRBJ2-3
CASSSGFGTDTQYF
>TRBV9|TRBJ2-3
CASSVGGLAGGTDTQYF
>TRBV7-9|TRBJ2-1
CASSSRRGLNEQFF
>TRBV11-2|TRBJ2-7
CASSLQHAGHEQYF
>TRBV29-1|TRBJ1-2
CSGGQEDFYGYTF
>TRBV9|TRBJ2-7
CASSVGAPSVDEQYF
>TRBV9|TRBJ1-4
CASSPQVQENEKLFF
>TRBV7-9|TRBJ1-6
CASSLGSIGRDNSPLHF
>TRBV27|TRBJ2-1
CASSFTPSSGRGEQFF
>TRBV10-2|-
CASNQGLLYEQYF
>TRBV4-1|TRBJ2-3
CASSQDPWLAGVSDTQYF
>TRBV19|TRBJ2-7
CASSSPGQGGEQYF
>TRBV9|-
CASSAGGQGFYEQYF
>TRBV6-1|TRBJ2-7
CVSSEGTSGRAVQYF
>TRBV30|TRBJ2-3
CAWSLRSDTQYF
>TRBV11-2|TRBJ1-2
CASSGQGGYGYTF
>TRBV6-1|TRBJ2-5
CASSETGKETQYF
>TRBV5-1|TRBJ1-2
CASSPRTGNYGYTF
>TRBV5-1|TRBJ2-7
CASRTDPSSGSSYEQYF
>TRBV6-1|TRBJ2-1
CASLLGDRVSEQFF
>TRBV28|TRBJ1-4
CASSPTRGLLGEKLFF
>TRBV7-6|TRBJ2-1
CASSTVRDNEQFF
>TRBV9|TRBJ2-7
CASSVDGRGYEQYF
>TRBV28|TRBJ2-7
CASSTRTSGSYEQYF